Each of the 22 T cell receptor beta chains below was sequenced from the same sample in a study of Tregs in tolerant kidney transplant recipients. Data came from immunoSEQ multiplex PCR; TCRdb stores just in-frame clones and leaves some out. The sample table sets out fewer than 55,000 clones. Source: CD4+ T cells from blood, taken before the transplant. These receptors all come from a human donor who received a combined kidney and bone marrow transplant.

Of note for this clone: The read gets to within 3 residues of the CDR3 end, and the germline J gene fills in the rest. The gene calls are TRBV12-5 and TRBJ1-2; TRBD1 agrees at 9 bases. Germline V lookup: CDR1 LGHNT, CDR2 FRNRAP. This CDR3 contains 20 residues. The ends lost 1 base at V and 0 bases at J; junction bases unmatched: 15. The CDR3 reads CASGLAPLGTGPKANYGYTF. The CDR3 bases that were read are TGTGCTAGTGGTTTGGCCCCCCTCGGGACAGGGCCTAAGGCTAACTATGGC.

This chain's CDR3 is CASSPDRTQPQHF. The sequenced part of the CDR3 DNA is TGTGCCAGTAGCCCGGACAGGACTCAGCCC. The gene calls are TRBV19 and TRBJ1-5, with TRBD1 matching 7 bases. The CDR3 end lies 3 residues beyond the end of the read and is filled in from the germline J gene. The CDR3 runs to 13 residues. Germline trimming cut 6 bases from V and 6 bases from J; bases unmatched to any gene: 5. Germline assignment: CDR1 LNHDA and CDR2 SQIVND (reference sequence).

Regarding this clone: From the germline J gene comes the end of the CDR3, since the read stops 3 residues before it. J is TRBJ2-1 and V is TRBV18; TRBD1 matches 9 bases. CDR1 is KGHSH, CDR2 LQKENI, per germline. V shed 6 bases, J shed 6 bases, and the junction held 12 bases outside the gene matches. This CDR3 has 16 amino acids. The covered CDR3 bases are TGTGCCAGCTCTCGCGTGGACAGGGGAAACGGCAATGAG. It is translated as CASSRVDRGNGNE. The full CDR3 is CASSRVDRGNGNEQFF.

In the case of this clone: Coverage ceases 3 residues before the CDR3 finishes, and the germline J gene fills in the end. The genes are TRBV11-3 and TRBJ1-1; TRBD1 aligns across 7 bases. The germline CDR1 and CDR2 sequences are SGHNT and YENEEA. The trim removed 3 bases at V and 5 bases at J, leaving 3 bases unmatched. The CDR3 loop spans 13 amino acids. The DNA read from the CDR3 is TGTGCCAGCAGCTTCCAGGGGGAGACTGAA. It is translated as CASSFQGETE. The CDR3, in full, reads CASSFQGETEAFF.

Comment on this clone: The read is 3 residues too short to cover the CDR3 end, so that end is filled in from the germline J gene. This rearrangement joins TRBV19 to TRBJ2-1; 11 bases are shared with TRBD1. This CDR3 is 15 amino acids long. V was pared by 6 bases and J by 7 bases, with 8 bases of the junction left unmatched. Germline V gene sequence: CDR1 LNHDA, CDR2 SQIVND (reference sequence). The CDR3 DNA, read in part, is TGTGCCAGTAGCCGTGGGACAGGGGGGTCAAATGAG. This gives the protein CASSRGTGGSNE. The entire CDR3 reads CASSRGTGGSNEQFF.

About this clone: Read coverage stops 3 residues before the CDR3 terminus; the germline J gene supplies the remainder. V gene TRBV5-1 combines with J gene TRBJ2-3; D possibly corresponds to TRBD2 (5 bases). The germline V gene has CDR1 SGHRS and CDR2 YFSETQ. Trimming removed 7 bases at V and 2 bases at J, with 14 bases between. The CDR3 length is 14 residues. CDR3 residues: CASRPRRATDTQYF. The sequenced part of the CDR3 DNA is TGCGCCAGCCGCCCCCGGCGGGCCACAGATACG. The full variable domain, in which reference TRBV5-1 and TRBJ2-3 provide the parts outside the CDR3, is KAGVTQTPRYLIKTRGQQVTLSCSPISGHRSVSWYQQTPGQGLQFLFEYFSETQRNKGNFPGRFSGRQFSNSRSEMNVSTLELGDSALYLCASRPRRATDTQYFGPGTRLTVL.

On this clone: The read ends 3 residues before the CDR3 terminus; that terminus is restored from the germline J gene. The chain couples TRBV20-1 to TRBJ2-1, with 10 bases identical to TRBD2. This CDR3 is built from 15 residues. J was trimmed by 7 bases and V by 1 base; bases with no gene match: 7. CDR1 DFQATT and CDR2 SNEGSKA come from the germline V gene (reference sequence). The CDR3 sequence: CSARVPGLALNEQFF. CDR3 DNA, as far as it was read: TGCAGTGCTAGAGTTCCGGGACTAGCGCTAAATGAG.

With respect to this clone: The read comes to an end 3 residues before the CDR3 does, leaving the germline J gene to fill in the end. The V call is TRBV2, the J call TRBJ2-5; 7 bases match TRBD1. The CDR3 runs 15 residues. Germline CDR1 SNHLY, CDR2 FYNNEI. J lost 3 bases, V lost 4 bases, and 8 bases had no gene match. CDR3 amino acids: CASSVTGDSKETQYF. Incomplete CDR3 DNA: TGTGCCAGCAGTGTCACAGGGGACAGCAAAGAGACC.

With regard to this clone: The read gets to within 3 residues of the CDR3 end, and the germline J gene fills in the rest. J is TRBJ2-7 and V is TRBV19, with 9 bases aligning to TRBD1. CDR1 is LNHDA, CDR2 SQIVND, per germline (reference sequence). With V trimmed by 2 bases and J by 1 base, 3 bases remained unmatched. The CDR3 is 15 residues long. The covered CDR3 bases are TGTGCCAGTAGTATAACGACAGGGGGATCCTACGAG. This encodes CASSITTGGSYE. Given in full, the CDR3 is CASSITTGGSYEQYF. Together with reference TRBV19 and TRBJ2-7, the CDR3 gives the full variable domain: DGGITQSPKYLFRKEGQNVTLSCEQNLNHDAMYWYRQDPGQGLRLIYYSQIVNDFQKGDIAEGYSVSREKKESFPLTVTSAQKNPTAFYLCASSITTGGSYEQYFGPGTRLTVT.

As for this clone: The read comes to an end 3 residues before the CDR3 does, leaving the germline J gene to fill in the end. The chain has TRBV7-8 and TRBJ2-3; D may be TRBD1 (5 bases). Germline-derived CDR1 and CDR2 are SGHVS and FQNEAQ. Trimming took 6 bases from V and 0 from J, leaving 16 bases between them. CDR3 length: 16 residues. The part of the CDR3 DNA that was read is TGTGCCAGCAGTCACCAGGGCTCAATTAGCACAGATACG. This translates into CASSHQGSISTDT. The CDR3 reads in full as CASSHQGSISTDTQYF.

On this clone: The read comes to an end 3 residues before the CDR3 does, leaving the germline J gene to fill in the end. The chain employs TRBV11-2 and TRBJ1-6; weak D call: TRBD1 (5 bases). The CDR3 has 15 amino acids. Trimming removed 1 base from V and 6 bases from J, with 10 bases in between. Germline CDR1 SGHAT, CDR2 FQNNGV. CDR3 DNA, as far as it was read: TGTGCCAGCAGCTTAGTGGGCAGGGTTAATTCACCC. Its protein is CASSLVGRVNSP. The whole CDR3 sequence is CASSLVGRVNSPLHF. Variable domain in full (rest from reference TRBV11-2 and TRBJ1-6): EAGVAQSPRYKIIEKRQSVAFWCNPISGHATLYWYQQILGQGPKLLIQFQNNGVVDDSQLPKDRFSAERLKGVDSTLKIQPAKLEDSAVYLCASSLVGRVNSPLHFGNGTRLTVT.

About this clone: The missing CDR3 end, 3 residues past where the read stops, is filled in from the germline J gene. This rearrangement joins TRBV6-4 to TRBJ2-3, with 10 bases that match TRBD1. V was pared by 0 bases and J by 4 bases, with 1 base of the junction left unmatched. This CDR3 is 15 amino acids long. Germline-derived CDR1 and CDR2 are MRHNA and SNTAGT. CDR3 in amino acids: CASSDSTGGADTQYF. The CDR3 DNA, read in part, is TGTGCCAGCAGTGACTCGACAGGGGGCGCAGATACG.

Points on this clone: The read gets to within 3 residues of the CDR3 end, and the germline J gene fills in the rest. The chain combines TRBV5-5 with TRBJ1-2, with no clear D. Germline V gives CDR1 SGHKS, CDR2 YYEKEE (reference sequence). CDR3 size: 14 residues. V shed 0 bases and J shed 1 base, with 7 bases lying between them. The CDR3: CASSLAVDNYGYTF. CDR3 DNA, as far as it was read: TGTGCCAGCAGCTTGGCGGTAGATAACTATGGC.

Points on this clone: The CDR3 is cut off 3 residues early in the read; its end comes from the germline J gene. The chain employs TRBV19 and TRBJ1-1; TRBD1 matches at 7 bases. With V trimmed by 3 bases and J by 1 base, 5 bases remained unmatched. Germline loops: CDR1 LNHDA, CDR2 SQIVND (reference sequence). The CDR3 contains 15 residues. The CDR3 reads CASSIGTEKNTEAFF. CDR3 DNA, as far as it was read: TGTGCCAGTAGTATTGGGACAGAGAAGAACACTGAA.

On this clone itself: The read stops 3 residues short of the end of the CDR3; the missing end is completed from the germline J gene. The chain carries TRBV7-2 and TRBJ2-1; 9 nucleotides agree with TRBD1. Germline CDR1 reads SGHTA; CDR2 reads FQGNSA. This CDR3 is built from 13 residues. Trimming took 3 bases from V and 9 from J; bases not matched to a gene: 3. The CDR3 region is CASSFTGGLEQFF. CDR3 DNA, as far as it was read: TGTGCCAGCAGCTTTACAGGGGGCCTTGAG.

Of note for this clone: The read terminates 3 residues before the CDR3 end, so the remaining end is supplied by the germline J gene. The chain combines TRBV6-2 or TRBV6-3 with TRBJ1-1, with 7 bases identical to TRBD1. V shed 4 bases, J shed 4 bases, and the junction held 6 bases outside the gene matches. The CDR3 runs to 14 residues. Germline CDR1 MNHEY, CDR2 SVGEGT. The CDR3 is CASSFDRVSTEAFF. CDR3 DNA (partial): TGTGCCAGCAGTTTTGACAGGGTGAGCACTGAA.

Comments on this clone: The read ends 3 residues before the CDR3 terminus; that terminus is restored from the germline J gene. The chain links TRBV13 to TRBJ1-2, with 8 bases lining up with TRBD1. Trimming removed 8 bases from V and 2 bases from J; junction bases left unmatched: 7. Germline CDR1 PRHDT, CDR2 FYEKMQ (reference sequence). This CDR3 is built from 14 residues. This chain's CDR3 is CASRRAGGNYGYTF. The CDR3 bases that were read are TGTGCCAGCCGTAGGGCAGGGGGCAACTATGGC.

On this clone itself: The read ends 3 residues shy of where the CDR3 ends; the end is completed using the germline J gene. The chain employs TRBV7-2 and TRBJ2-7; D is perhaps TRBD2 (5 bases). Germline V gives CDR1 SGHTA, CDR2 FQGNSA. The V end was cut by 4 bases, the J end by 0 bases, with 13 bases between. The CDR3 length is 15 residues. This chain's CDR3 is CASSSSWVASYEQYF. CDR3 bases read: TGTGCCAGCAGCTCTAGCTGGGTCGCCTCCTACGAG.

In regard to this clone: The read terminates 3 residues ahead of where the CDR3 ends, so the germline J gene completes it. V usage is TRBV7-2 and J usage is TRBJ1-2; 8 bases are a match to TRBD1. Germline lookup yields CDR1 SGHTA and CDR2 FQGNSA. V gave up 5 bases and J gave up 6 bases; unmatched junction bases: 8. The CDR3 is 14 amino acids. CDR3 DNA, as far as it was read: TGTGCCAGCAGCCCCTGGACAGGGTCTAATGGC. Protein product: CASSPWTGSNG. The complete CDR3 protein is CASSPWTGSNGYTF.

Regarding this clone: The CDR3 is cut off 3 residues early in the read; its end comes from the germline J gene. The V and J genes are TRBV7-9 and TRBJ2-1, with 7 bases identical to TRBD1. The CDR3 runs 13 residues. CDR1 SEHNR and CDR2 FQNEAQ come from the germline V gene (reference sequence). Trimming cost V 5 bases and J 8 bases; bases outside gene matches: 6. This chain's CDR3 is CASSARQGDEQFF. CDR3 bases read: TGTGCCAGCAGCGCCCGACAGGGAGATGAG.

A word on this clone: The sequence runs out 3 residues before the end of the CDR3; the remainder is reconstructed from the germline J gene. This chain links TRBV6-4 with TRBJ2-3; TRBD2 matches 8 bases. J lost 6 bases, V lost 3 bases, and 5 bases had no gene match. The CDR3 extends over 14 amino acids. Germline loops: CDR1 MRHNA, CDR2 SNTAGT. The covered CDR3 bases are TGTGCCAGCAGTGAATCCCCTAGCGGGGATACG. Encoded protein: CASSESPSGDT. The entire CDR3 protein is CASSESPSGDTQYF.

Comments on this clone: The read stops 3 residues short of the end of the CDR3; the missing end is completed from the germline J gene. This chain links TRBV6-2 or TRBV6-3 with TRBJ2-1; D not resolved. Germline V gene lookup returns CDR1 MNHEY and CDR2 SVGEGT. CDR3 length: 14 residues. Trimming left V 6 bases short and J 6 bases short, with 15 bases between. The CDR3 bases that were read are TGTGCCAGCAGCCACCTAGTACGCGGCAATGAG. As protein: CASSHLVRGNE. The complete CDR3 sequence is CASSHLVRGNEQFF.